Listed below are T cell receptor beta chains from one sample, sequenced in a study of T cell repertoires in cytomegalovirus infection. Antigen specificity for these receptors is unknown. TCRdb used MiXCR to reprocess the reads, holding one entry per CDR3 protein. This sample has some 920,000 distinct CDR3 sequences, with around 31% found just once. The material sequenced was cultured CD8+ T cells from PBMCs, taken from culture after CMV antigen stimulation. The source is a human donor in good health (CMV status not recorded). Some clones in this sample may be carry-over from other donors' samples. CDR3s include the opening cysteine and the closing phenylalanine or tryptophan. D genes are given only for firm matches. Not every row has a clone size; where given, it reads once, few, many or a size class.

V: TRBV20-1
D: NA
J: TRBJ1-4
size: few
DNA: TGCAGTGCTTGGACTACCGGGGAGGAAAAACTGTTTTTT
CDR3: CSAWTTGEEKLFF

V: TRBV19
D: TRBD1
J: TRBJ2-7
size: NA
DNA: TGTGCCAGTAGTCTCCTAGGACAGGGTCCTGGGGAGCAGTACTTC
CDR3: CASSLLGQGPGEQYF

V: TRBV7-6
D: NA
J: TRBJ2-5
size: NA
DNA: TGTGCCAGCAGCCGACGGACGCCGGAGGGGGAGACCCAGTACTTC
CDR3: CASSRRTPEGETQYF

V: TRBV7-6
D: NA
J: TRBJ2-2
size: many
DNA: TGTGCCAGCAGCTTAGAATCTGGAGACACCGGGGAGCTGTTTTTT
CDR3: CASSLESGDTGELFF

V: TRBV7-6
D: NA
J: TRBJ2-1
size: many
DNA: TGTGCCAGCAGCTTATTGACAGGCAATGAGCAGTTCTTC
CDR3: CASSLLTGNEQFF

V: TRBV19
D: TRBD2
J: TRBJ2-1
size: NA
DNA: TGTGCCAGTAGTATCCTGACTAGCGGGGGGCACAATGAGCAGTTCTTC
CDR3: CASSILTSGGHNEQFF

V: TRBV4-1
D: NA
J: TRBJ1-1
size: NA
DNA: TGCGCCAGCAGCCAAGCCCTCCGCTATGAAGCTTTCTTT
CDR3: CASSQALRYEAFF

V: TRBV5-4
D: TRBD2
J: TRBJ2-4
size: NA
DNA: TGTGCCAGCAACTCGACCGGGACTAGCGGTACGAGGTACTTC
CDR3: CASNSTGTSGTRYF

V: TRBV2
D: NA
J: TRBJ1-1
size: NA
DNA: TGTGCCAGCAGTGATTCAGGGTCTCGGGAAACTGAAGCTTTCTTT
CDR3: CASSDSGSRETEAFF

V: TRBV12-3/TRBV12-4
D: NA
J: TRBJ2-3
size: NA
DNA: TGTGCCAGCAGGGGGAACAGGGAACGCACAGATACGCAGTATTTT
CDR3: CASRGNRERTDTQYF

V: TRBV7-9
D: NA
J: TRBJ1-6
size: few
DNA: TGTGCCAGCAGCTTAACCGTCAGGGTGTTGGGGAGTCATTCACCCCTCCACTTT
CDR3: CASSLTVRVLGSHSPLHF

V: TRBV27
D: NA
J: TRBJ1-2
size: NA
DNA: TGTGCCAGCAGTTTCGTACCCAGGGAGCATGGCTACACCTTC
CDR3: CASSFVPREHGYTF

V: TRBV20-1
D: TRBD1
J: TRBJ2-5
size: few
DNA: TGCAGTGCTAGAGAAATACAGGGGGTGTGGGAAGAGACCCAGTACTTC
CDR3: CSAREIQGVWEETQYF

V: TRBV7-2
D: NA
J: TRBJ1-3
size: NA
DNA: TGTGCCAGCAGCTTAGATACAGGAAGCTCTGGAAACACCATATATTTT
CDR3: CASSLDTGSSGNTIYF

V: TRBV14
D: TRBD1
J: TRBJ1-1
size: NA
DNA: TGTGCCAGCAGCCACTGGGACAGGGGAGACACTGAAGCTTTCTTT
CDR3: CASSHWDRGDTEAFF

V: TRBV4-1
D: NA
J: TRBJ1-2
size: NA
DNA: TGCGCCAGCAGCCAAACAGGCGATCCTAACTATGGCTACACCTTC
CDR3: CASSQTGDPNYGYTF

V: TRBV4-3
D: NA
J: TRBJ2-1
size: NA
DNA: TGCGCCAGCAGCCCCCTCGGCCAGTCCTACAATGAGCAGTTCTTC
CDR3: CASSPLGQSYNEQFF